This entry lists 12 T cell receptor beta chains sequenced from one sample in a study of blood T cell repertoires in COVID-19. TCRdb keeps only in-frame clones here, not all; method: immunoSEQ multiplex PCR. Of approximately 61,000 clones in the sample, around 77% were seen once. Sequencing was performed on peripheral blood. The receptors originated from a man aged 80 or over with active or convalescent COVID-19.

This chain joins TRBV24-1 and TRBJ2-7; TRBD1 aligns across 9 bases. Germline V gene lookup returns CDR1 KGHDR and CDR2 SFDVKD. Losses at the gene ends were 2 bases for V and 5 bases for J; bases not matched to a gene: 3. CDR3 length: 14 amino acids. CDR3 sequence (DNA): TGTGCCACCAGTGATTCGGGACAGGGCAACGAGCAGTACTTC. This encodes CATSDSGQGNEQYF.

The CDR3 spells CASHKGVGYTF. CDR3 sequence (DNA): TGTGCCAGCCACAAAGGGGTTGGCTACACCTTC. The chain employs TRBV28 and TRBJ1-2, with D possibly TRBD1 on 5 matching bases. Trimming took off 8 bases at V and 7 bases at J, with 11 bases between the two ends. Germline V gene lookup returns CDR1 MDHEN and CDR2 SYDVKM. This CDR3 is built from 11 residues.

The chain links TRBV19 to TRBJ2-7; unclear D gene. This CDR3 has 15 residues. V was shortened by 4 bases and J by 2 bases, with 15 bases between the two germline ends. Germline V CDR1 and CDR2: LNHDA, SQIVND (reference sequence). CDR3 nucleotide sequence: TGTGCCAGTAGTACTCGACCAGGATACCCCTACGAGCAGTACTTC. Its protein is CASSTRPGYPYEQYF.

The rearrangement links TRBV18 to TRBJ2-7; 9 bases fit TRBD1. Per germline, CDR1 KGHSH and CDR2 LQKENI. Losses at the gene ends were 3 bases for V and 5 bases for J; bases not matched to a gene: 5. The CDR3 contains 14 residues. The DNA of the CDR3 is TGTGCCAGCTCACCTACAGGGGGCTCGGACGAGCAGTACTTC. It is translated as CASSPTGGSDEQYF.

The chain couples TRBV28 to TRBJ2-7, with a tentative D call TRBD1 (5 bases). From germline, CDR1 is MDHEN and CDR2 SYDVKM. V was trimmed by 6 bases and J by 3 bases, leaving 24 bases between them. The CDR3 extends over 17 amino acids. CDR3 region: CASRYKARAPPLYEQYF. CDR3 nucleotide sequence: TGTGCCAGCAGATATAAGGCCAGGGCCCCCCCCCTCTACGAGCAGTACTTC.

The CDR3 DNA reads TGTGCCATCAGTGAAATACAGGGGGCTAATGAAAAACTGTTTTTT. Translation: CAISEIQGANEKLFF. V gene TRBV10-3 combines with J gene TRBJ1-4; 8 nucleotides line up with TRBD1. Germline-derived CDR1 and CDR2 are ENHRY and SYGVKD. CDR3 length: 15 amino acids. The V gene end was trimmed by 3 bases and the J gene end by 3 bases; junction bases not matched to a gene: 3.

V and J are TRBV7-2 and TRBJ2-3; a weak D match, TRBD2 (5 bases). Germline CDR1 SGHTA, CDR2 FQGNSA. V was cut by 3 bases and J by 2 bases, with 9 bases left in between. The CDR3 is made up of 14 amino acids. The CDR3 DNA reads TGTGCCAGCAGCTTGGTAGCGAACACAGATACGCAGTATTTT. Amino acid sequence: CASSLVANTDTQYF.

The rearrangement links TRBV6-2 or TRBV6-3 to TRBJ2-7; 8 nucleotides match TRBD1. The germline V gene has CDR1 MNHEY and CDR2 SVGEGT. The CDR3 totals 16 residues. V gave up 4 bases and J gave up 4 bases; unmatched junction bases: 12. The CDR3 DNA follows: TGTGCCAGCAGTTCTGTTCGACAGGGGAGTACGTACGAGCAGTACTTC. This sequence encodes CASSSVRQGSTYEQYF.

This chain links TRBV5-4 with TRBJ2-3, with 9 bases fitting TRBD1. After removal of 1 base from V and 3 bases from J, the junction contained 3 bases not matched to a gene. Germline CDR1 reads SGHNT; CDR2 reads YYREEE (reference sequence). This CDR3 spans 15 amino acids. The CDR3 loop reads CASSLPGQGTDTQYF. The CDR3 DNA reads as TGTGCCAGCAGCTTGCCGGGACAGGGAACAGATACGCAGTATTTT.

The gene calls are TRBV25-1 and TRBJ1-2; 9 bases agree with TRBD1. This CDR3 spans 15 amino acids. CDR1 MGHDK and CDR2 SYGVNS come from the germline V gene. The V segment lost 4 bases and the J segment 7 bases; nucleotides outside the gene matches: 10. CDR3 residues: CASSVSGTGSSGYTF. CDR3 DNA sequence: TGTGCCAGCAGTGTTTCCGGGACAGGGTCTTCTGGCTACACCTTC.

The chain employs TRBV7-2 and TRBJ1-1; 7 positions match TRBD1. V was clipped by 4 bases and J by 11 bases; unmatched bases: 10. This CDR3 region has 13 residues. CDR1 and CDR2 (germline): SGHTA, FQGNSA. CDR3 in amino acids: CASSSTGVDVAFF. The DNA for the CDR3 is TGTGCCAGCAGCTCAACAGGGGTAGATGTGGCTTTCTTT.

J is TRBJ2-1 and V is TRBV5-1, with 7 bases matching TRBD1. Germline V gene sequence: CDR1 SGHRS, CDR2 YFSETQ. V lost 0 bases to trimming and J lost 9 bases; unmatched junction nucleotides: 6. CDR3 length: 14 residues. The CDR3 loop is CASSLGETGTEQFF. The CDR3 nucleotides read TGCGCCAGCAGCTTGGGAGAGACAGGGACTGAGCAGTTCTTC. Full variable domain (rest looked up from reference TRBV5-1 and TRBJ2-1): KAGVTQTPRYLIKTRGQQVTLSCSPISGHRSVSWYQQTPGQGLQFLFEYFSETQRNKGNFPGRFSGRQFSNSRSEMNVSTLELGDSALYLCASSLGETGTEQFFGPGTRLTVL.